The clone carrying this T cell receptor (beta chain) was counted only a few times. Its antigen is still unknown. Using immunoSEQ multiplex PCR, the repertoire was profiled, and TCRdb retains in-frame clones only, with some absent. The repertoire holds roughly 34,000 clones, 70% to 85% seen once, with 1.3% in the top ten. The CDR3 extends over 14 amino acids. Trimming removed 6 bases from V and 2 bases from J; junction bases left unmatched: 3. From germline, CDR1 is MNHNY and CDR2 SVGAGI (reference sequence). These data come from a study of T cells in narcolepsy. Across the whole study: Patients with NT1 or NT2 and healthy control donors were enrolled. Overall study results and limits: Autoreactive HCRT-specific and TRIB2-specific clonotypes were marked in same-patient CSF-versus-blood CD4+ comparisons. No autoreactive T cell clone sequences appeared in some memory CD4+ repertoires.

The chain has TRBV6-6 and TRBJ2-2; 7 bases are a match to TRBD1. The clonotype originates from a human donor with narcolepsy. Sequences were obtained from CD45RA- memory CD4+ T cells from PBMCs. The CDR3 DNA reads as TGTGCCAGCAGACACAGGGGAAACACCGGGGAGCTGTTTTTT. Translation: CASRHRGNTGELFF.